The 18 T cell receptor beta chains below come from one sample, sequenced in a study of PD-1 blockade in classical Hodgkin lymphoma (dated by TCRdb to the early 2020s). The method behind the library was the immunoSEQ multiplex PCR assay. Sourced from immuneACCESS, this table was stored by TCRdb with only in-frame sequences that have V and J called. A share of the clones is absent; for the studies checked, an unresolved V gene accounts for under half, and the remainder has no known explanation. The sample table shows roughly 50,000 clones, and 90% are seen once. The top ten clones comprise roughly 14% of the sample. In light of the paper, this sample's time point label describes: cycle 4 day 1 (C4D1), after about 6 weeks of nivolumab. Every trial patient had relapsed following autologous stem cell transplantation, and prior brentuximab vedotin exposure was what differed among cohorts A, B and C. The sequencing here drew on peripheral blood mononuclear cells (PBMCs), taken before the fourth cycle of nivolumab. Receptors were obtained from a human donor with classical Hodgkin lymphoma.

This rearrangement joins TRBV6-1 to TRBJ1-2, with unresolved D. The CDR3 runs 13 residues. Germline V gives CDR1 MNHNS, CDR2 SASEGT. Deletions cut 2 bases from V and 5 bases from J, with 9 bases between. The DNA for the CDR3 is TGTGCCAGCAGTGAACTGAGACTTTATGGCTACACCTTC. It specifies CASSELRLYGYTF.

The chain joins TRBV18 to TRBJ2-1; 11 bases agree with TRBD1. V was pared by 3 bases and J by 8 bases, with 12 bases of the junction left unmatched. Germline V gene data show CDR1 as KGHSH and CDR2 as LQKENI. The CDR3 runs 17 residues. DNA for the CDR3: TGTGCCAGCTCACCTTTGACCTCAGGACAGGGGGCCCATGAGCAGTTCTTC. Translation: CASSPLTSGQGAHEQFF. The whole variable domain, remainder taken from reference TRBV18 and TRBJ2-1, is NAGVMQNPRHLVRRRGQEARLRCSPMKGHSHVYWYRQLPEEGLKFMVYLQKENIIDESGMPKERFSAEFPKEGPSILRIQQVVRGDSAAYFCASSPLTSGQGAHEQFFGPGTRLTVL.

CDR3 protein: CASSYPLPGYTF. The CDR3 DNA is TGTGCCAGCAGTTACCCTCTCCCCGGCTACACCTTC. The chain is built from TRBV6-5 and TRBJ1-2; D uncertain. The length of the CDR3 is 12 residues. CDR1 and CDR2 (germline): MNHEY, SVGAGI. V was cut by 2 bases and J by 8 bases, with 9 bases left in between.

The DNA for the CDR3 is TGTGCCAGCAGCCCGAGGGGAAGCGGGAAAAACGAGCAGTACTTC. Its translation: CASSPRGSGKNEQYF. The chain has TRBV7-6 and TRBJ2-7; 7 bases agree with TRBD2. Germline loops: CDR1 SGHVS, CDR2 FNYEAQ. J lost 5 bases, V lost 5 bases, and 12 bases had no gene match. The CDR3 has 15 residues. The complete variable domain, with remaining parts taken from reference TRBV7-6 and TRBJ2-7, reads GAGVSQSPRYKVTKRGQDVALRCDPISGHVSLYWYRQALGQGPEFLTYFNYEAQQDKSGLPNDRFSAERPEGSISTLTIQRTEQRDSAMYRCASSPRGSGKNEQYFGPGTRLTVT.

V gene TRBV18 combines with J gene TRBJ1-6; a weak D match, TRBD1 (6 bases). The CDR3 covers 13 residues. Germline-derived CDR1 and CDR2 are KGHSH and LQKENI. The ends were cut back, 3 bases at V and 9 bases at J, with 9 bases in the middle. CDR3 nucleotides: TGTGCCAGCTCACCGAACAGGGTTTCACCCCTCCACTTT. This codes for CASSPNRVSPLHF.

The V gene is TRBV2, the J gene TRBJ1-1; D ambiguous. This CDR3 comprises 13 residues. The V gene's germline CDR1 is SNHLY and CDR2 FYNNEI. Trimming shortened V by 5 bases and J by 1 base, and 8 bases separated the two germline ends. The CDR3 sequence: CASSRDWNTEAFF. The CDR3 DNA sequence: TGTGCCAGCAGTCGCGACTGGAACACTGAAGCTTTCTTT.

This clone has more than one count but fewer than ten. The V and J genes are TRBV5-6 and TRBJ2-7; D gene unclear. V shed 3 bases and J shed 3 bases, with 13 bases lying between them. The CDR3 length is 14 residues. Germline V gene data show CDR1 as SGHDT and CDR2 as YYEEEE. The CDR3 nucleotides read TGTGCCAGCAGCTCCTTAGGGCAGAACTACGAGCAGTACTTC. Its translation is CASSSLGQNYEQYF.

This rearrangement joins TRBV10-3 to TRBJ2-1; D remains unclear. CDR3 size: 14 residues. V shed 2 bases and J shed 2 bases, with 7 bases lying between them. Germline-derived CDR1 and CDR2 are ENHRY and SYGVKD. Written as DNA, the CDR3 is TGTGCCATCAGTGAGGATCTAGCCTACAATGAGCAGTTCTTC. Amino acid sequence: CAISEDLAYNEQFF.

The chain combines TRBV19 with TRBJ2-2, with D hard to call. Germline CDR1 reads LNHDA; CDR2 reads SQIVND (reference sequence). The ends were cut back, 3 bases at V and 10 bases at J, with 12 bases in the middle. The CDR3 runs to 13 residues. CDR3 bases: TGTGCCAGTAGTATTATGGCGCCTTTGGAGCTGTTTTTT. This encodes CASSIMAPLELFF.

This chain links TRBV10-2 with TRBJ2-3, with D maybe TRBD2 (6 bases). V shed 7 bases and J shed 6 bases, with 20 bases lying between them. The CDR3 sequence is 15 residues long. The germline CDR1 and CDR2 sequences are WSHSY and SAAADI. The DNA for the CDR3 is TGCGCCAGCACCTTGGGGGGATGGCTAGGGGATACGCAGTATTTT. This gives the protein CASTLGGWLGDTQYF.

This rearrangement joins TRBV19 to TRBJ1-5; D perhaps matches TRBD1 (5 bases). The CDR3 is 16 amino acids. Trimming removed 1 base from V and 4 bases from J, with 14 bases in between. Germline V CDR1 and CDR2: LNHDA, SQIVND (reference sequence). CDR3 loop: CASSIVSAGANQPQHF. The CDR3 coding sequence is TGTGCCAGTAGTATAGTATCGGCCGGGGCAAATCAGCCCCAGCATTTT.

The chain carries TRBV6-1 and TRBJ1-2, with D tentatively TRBD1 (5 bases). The V end was cut by 11 bases, the J end by 5 bases, with 21 bases between. Germline V CDR1 and CDR2: MNHNS, SASEGT. This CDR3 comprises 14 residues. The CDR3 protein is CAAGPGTARYGYTF. CDR3 nucleotide sequence: TGTGCCGCAGGCCCGGGGACGGCCAGATATGGCTACACCTTC.

This chain links TRBV27 with TRBJ2-1, with 12 bases identical to TRBD2. The CDR3 totals 17 residues. Per the germline V gene, CDR1 is MNHEY and CDR2 is SMNVEV (reference sequence). The V gene end was trimmed by 6 bases and the J gene end by 7 bases; junction bases not matched to a gene: 13. DNA for the CDR3: TGTGCCAGCAGAATTAGACTAGCGGGAGTTATCTCGAATGAGCAGTTCTTC. Protein sequence: CASRIRLAGVISNEQFF.

The rearrangement joins TRBV27 to TRBJ1-5; D uncertain. This CDR3 has 13 residues. Germline V gives CDR1 MNHEY, CDR2 SMNVEV (reference sequence). V lost 5 bases and J lost 1, with 6 bases in between. DNA of the CDR3: TGTGCCAGCAGTGCGGCGAGCAATCAGCCCCAGCATTTT. Protein: CASSAASNQPQHF.

The chain combines TRBV6-5 with TRBJ1-2; tentatively, D is TRBD1 (6 bases). The CDR3 is 15 amino acids. Trimming left V 7 bases short and J 2 bases short, with 17 bases between. CDR1 and CDR2 from the germline V gene are MNHEY and SVGAGI. The CDR3: CASNQRGAGNYGYTF. The CDR3 DNA is TGTGCCAGCAACCAACGGGGGGCGGGGAACTATGGCTACACCTTC.

The rearrangement joins TRBV9 to TRBJ2-3; TRBD2 matches at 8 bases. V gave up 4 bases and J gave up 1 base; unmatched junction bases: 8. The CDR3 covers 16 residues. Germline CDR1 reads SGDLS; CDR2 reads YYNGEE. CDR3 in DNA: TGTGCCAGCAGCTCTACTAGCGGCTTTGGCACAGATACGCAGTATTTT. The encoded protein is CASSSTSGFGTDTQYF.

The genes are TRBV19 and TRBJ2-3; 11 nucleotides agree with TRBD2. This CDR3 has 16 residues. Germline V gives CDR1 LNHDA, CDR2 SQIVND (reference sequence). Germline trimming cut 7 bases from V and 6 bases from J; bases unmatched to any gene: 12. CDR3 nucleotides: TGTGCCAGTAACCACATAGCGGGAGGGCCAGCCGATACGCAGTATTTT. Amino acids: CASNHIAGGPADTQYF. The complete variable domain, with remaining parts taken from reference TRBV19 and TRBJ2-3, reads DGGITQSPKYLFRKEGQNVTLSCEQNLNHDAMYWYRQDPGQGLRLIYYSQIVNDFQKGDIAEGYSVSREKKESFPLTVTSAQKNPTAFYLCASNHIAGGPADTQYFGPGTRLTVL.

The V call is TRBV4-2, the J call TRBJ2-7; possibly TRBD1 or TRBD2 for D (5 bases each). Germline-derived CDR1 and CDR2 are LGHNA and YNFKEQ. The CDR3 spans 14 residues. With 6 bases removed from V and 2 bases from J, the gap between germline ends came to 14 bases. Here the CDR3 DNA reads TGTGCCAGCAGAGAGGGACCAACGACCTACGAGCAGTACTTC. It is translated as CASREGPTTYEQYF.